This T cell receptor (beta chain) was identified in a study of cytomegalovirus exposure and HLA in healthy donors. Clones were read by immunoSEQ multiplex PCR, and TCRdb kept only the in-frame ones, dropping some. The sample holds 130,000 to 150,000 clones, 88% seen once. This CDR3 is 13 amino acids long. Germline CDR1 and CDR2: SGHNT and YENEEA. Trimming took 2 bases from V and 0 from J, leaving 4 bases between them. Comment on this clone: Its antigen is as yet unknown.

The approximately 120-subject validation cohort, separate from the approximately 670-subject first cohort, included the donors. The study, taken as a whole, reports: Rarity held for most TCR sequences, but there were some public TCRs that occurred in many donors. The study put some 150 TCR beta chains on its list as cytomegalovirus-associated.

This TCR was sampled from a young woman in good health and CMV-seropositive. The source material was PBMCs. The chain couples TRBV11-3 to TRBJ1-1; D remains unclear. DNA of the CDR3: TGTGCCAGCAGCTTAACGGTGAACACTGAAGCTTTCTTT. This translates into CASSLTVNTEAFF.